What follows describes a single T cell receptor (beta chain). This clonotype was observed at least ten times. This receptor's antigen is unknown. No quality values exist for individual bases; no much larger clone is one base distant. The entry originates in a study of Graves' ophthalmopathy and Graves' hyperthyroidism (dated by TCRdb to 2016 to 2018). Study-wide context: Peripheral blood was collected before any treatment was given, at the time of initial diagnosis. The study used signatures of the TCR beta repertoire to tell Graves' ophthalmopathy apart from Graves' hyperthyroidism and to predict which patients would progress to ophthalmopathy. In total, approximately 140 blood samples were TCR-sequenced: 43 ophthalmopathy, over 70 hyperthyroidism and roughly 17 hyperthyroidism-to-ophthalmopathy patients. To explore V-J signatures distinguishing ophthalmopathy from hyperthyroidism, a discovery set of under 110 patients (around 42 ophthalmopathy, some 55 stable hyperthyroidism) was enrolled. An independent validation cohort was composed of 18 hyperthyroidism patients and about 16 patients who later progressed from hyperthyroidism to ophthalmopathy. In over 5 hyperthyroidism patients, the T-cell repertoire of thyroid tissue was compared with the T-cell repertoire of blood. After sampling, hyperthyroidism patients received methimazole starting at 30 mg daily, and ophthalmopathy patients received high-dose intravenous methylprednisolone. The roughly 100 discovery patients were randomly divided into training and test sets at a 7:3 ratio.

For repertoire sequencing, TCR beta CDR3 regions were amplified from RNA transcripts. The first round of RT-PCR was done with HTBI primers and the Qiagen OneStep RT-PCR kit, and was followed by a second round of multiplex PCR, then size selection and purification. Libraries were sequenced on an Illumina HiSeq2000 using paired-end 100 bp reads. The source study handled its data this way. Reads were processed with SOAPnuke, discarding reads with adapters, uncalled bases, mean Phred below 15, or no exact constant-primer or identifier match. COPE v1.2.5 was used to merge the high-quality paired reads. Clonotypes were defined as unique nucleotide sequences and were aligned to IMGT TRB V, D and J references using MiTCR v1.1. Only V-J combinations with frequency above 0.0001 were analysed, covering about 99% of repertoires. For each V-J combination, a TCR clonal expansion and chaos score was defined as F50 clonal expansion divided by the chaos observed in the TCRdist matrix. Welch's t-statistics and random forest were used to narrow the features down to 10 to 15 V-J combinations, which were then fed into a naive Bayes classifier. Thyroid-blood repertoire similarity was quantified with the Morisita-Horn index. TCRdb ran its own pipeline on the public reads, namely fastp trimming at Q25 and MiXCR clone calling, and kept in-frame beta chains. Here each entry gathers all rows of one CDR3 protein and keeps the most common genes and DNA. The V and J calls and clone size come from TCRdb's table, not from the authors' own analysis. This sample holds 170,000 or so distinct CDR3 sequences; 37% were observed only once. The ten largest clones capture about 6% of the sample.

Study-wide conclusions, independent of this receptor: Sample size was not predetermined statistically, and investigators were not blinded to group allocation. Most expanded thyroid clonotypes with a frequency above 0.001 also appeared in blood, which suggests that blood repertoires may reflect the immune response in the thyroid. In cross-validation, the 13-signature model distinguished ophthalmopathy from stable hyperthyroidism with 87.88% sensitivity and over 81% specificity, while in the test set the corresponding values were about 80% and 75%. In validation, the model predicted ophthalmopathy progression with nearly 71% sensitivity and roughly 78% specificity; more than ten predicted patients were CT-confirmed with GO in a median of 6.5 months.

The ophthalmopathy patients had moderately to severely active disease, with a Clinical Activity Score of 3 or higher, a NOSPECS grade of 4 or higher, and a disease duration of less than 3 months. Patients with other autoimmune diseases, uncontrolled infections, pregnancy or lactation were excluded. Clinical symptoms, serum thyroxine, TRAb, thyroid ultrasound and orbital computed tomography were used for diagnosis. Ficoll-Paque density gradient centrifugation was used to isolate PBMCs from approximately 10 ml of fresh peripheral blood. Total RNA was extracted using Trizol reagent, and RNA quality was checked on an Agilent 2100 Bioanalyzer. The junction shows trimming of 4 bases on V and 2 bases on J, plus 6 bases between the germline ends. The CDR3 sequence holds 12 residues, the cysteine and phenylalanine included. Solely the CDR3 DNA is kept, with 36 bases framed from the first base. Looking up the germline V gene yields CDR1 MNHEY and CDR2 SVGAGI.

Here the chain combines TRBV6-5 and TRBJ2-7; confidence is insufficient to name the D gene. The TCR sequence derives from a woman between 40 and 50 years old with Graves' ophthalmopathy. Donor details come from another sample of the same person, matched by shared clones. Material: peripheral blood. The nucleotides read TGTGCCAGCAGTTGGGATGCCTACGAGCAGTACTTC. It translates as CASSWDAYEQYF.